This T cell receptor (beta chain) was found in a study of blood T cell repertoires in COVID-19 (dated by TCRdb to 2018 to 2021). General notes on the study: Collaborator samples came from the United States, Italy and Spain and covered acute and convalescent phases of COVID-19. A de-identified subject ID, COVID-19 status, age in years and sex were almost always included in the sample metadata. Where available, HLA class I and class II types were obtained from metadata supplied by the sample provider rather than from assay-based typing. The samples were drawn from the first 160 participants of the ongoing ImmuneRACE study and from over 950 subjects provided by 6 global collaborators. The material from the prospective study consisted of cDNA or gDNA derived from T cells, B-cell-depleted T cells, or PBMCs. Deeply sampled blood TCRbeta repertoires from subjects exposed to, actively infected with, or recovered from COVID-19 were included in the dataset. The repertoires were made available in a free public database intended to serve as a resource for research on the immune response to SARS-CoV-2.

Including both end residues, the CDR3 is 12 amino acids long. According to the germline V gene, CDR1 reads MDHEN and CDR2 reads SYDVKM. Overall study results and their limits: The quantity of clinical and demographic metadata differed by source and by participant and was supplied without curation.

TCRbeta CDR3 regions were amplified from genomic DNA by means of the immunoSEQ Assay, a bias-controlled multiplex PCR. The original methods were these. Nucleated cell counts per sample were estimated from amplification of reference gene primers within the assay. To quantify the absolute abundance of each unique TCRbeta CDR3 rearrangement, sequence reads were collapsed and filtered. For each sample, productive Simpson clonality was calculated as the square root of Simpson's diversity index over productive rearrangements. TCRdb took over this immuneACCESS table, retaining in-frame rearrangements with V and J assigned. Such tables are incomplete; in checked studies, under half of the missing clones stem from an unresolved V gene, and the remainder is unexplained. The DNA gave D and trimming, while V, J and clone size come from that table. The sample data list about 55,000 clones, and 85% of these were observed just once. The ten top clones hold approximately 12% of the sample.

Whole blood was collected in K2EDTA tubes by collaborating institutions according to the institutions' own protocols. Collaborator samples were shipped for TCRbeta analysis as frozen whole blood, isolated PBMCs, or DNA extracted from either sample type. This clone appeared a few times. Its antigen target is currently unknown. This CDR3 is missing its conserved last phenylalanine or tryptophan, likely due to a read error. Because the CDR3's place on the DNA is in doubt, the DNA is left out and the CDR3 is given as listed by TCRdb. This receptor was obtained from a human donor in a cohort sampled during active COVID-19. Here the chain combines TRBV28 and TRBJ1-1; the DNA was not used to check the table's D call, TRBD1. Sequencing input: peripheral blood. The CDR3 protein sequence reads: CASSLGQGLGWL.